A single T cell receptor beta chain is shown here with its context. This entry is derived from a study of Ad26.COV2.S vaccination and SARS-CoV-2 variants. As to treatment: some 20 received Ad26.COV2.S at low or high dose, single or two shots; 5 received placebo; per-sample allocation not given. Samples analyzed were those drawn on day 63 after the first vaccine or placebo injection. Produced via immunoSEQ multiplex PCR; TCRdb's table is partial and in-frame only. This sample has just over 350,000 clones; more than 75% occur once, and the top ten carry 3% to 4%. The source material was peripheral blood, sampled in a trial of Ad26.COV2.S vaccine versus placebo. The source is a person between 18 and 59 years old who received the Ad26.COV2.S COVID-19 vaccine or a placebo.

The CDR3, as DNA: TGTGCCTCCCTGGGGGGGAGCGGGAATCCCTACGAGCAGTACTTC. It encodes CASLGGSGNPYEQYF. The chain uses TRBV27 and TRBJ2-7; 7 bases line up with TRBD2. Germline CDR1 MNHEY, CDR2 SMNVEV (reference sequence). This CDR3 has 15 residues. With 11 bases clipped from V and 2 bases from J, the junction kept 15 bases outside the gene matches.